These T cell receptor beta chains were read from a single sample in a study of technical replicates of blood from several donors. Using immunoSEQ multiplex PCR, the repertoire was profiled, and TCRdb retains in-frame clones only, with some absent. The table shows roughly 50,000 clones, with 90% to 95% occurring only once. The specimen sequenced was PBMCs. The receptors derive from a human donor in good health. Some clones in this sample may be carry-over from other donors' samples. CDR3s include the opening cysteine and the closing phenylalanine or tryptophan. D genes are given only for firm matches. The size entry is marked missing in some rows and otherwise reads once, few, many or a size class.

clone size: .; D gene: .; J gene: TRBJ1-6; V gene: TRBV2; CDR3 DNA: TGTGCCAGCAGTGGTACAGGGAGCTCCTATAATTCACCCCTCCACTTT; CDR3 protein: CASSGTGSSYNSPLHF
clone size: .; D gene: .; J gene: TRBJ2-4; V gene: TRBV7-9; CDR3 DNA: TGTGCCAGCAGCTTTAGCGGAGCCAAAAACATTCAGTACTTC; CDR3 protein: CASSFSGAKNIQYF
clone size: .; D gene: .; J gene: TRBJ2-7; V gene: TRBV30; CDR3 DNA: TGTGCCTGGAGGAAAGGGCAGGGGAAAAGGATCACCTACGAGCAGTACTTC; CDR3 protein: CAWRKGQGKRITYEQYF
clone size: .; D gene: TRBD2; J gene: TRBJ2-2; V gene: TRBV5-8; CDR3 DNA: TGTGCCAGCAGCTCCACCCCGGGACAAAGGACTAGCGGGGTCACCGGGGAGCTGTTTTTT; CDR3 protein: CASSSTPGQRTSGVTGELFF
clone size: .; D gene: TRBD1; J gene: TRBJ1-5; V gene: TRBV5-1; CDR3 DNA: TGCGCCAGCAGCCGGGCGGGGACAGAGGGGCAGCCCCAGCATTTT; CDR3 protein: CASSRAGTEGQPQHF
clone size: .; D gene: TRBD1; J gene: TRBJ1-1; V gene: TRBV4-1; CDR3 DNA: TGCGCCAGCAGCCATGACAGGGGAATGAACACTGAAGCTTTCTTT; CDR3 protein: CASSHDRGMNTEAFF
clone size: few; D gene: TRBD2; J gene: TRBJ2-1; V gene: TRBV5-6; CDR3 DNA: TGTGCCAGCAGCCAAGGGACTAGTCGGAATGAGCAGTTCTTC; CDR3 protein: CASSQGTSRNEQFF
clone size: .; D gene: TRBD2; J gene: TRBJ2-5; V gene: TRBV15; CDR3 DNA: TGTGCCACCAGCAGGCCTAGCGGGGGGTCGGTGGCCCAGTACTTC; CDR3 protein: CATSRPSGGSVAQYF
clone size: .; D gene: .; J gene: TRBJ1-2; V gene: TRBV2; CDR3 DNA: TGTGCCAGCAGTGTGGGGGAGGGCGGGGTCGTCTACACCTTC; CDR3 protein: CASSVGEGGVVYTF
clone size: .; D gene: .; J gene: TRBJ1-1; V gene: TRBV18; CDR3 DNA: TGTGCCAGCTCACCGTCTTTGAACACTGAAGCTTTCTTT; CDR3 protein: CASSPSLNTEAFF
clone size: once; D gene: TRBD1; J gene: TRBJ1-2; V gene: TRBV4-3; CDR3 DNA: TGCGCCAGCAGTAGACAGGGGGCTGATGGCTACACCTTC; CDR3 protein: CASSRQGADGYTF
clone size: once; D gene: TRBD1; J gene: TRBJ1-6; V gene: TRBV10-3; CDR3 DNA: TGTGCCATCAGTACGACAGGGGGCTGGTCACCCCTCCACTTT; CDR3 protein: CAISTTGGWSPLHF
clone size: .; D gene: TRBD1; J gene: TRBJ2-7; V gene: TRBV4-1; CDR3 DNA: TGCGCCAGCAGCCAAACCGGGACAGGGTACTACGAGCAGTACTTC; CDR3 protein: CASSQTGTGYYEQYF
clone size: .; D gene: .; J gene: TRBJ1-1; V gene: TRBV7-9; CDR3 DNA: TGTGCCAGCAGCTCCGGGGGGAGGGGGAAGGGTGCCGAAGCTTTCTTT; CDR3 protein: CASSSGGRGKGAEAFF
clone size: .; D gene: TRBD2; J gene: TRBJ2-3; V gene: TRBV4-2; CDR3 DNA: TGTGCCAGCAGGGCTAGCGGCGACACAGATACGCAGTATTTT; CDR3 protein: CASRASGDTDTQYF
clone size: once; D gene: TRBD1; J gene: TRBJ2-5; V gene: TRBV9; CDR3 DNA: TGTGCCAGCAGCGTAGGGGACAGGGGGCTCGAGACCCAGTACTTC; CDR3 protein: CASSVGDRGLETQYF
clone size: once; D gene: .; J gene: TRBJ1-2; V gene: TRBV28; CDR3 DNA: TGTGCCAGCAGCCCCAACGCCGGCACAGTTAACTATGGCTACACCTTC; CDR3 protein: CASSPNAGTVNYGYTF
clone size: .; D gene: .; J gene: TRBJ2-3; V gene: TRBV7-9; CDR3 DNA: TGTGCCAGCAGCCCTAGGGGGGGATCGGATACGCAGTATTTT; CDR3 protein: CASSPRGGSDTQYF
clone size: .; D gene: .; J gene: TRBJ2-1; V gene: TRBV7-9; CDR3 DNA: TGTGCCAGCAGCGCCCGACAGGCGGCGGACAATGAGCAGTTCTTC; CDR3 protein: CASSARQAADNEQFF
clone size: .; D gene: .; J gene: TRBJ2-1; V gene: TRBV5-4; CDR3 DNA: TGTGCCAGCAGCTTGTTTGGTAGCTCCTACAATGAGCAGTTCTTC; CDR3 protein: CASSLFGSSYNEQFF
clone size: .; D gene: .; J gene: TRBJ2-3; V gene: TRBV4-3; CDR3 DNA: TGCGCCAGCAGCCAAGATATCGGTACAGATACGCAGTATTTT; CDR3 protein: CASSQDIGTDTQYF
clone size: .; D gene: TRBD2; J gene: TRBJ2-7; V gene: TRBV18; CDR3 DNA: TGTGCCAGCTCCCGTAGTAGCGGGCTCTCCTACGAGCAGTACTTC; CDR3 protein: CASSRSSGLSYEQYF
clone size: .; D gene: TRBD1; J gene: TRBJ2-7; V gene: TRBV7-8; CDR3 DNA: TGTGCCAGCAGCTTATTTGGGCCGGGACAGGGGGCGCCAGAGCAGTACTTC; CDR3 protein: CASSLFGPGQGAPEQYF
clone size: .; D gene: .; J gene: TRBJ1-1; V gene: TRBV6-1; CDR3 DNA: TGTGCCAGCAGTGAAGCCGGGATCATGAACACTGAAGCTTTCTTT; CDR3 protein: CASSEAGIMNTEAFF
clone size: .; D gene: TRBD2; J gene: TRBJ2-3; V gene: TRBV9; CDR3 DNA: TGTGCCAGCAGCCCTCCCATTCAACGGGCTAGCGGGGGGGGTGCTAGCACAGATACGCAGTATTTT; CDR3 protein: CASSPPIQRASGGGASTDTQYF
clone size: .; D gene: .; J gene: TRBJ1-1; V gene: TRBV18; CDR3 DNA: TGTGCCAGCTCACCGGTTTTAGGAGTTGAGAACACTGAAGCTTTCTTT; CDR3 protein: CASSPVLGVENTEAFF
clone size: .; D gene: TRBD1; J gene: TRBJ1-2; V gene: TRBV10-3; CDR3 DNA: TGTGCCATCAGTCCCGGGACAGGGGGCTACACCTTC; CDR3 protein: CAISPGTGGYTF
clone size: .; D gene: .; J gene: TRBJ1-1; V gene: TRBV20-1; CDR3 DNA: TGCAGTGCTTTTAGGGGCACTGAAGCTTTCTTT; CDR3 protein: CSAFRGTEAFF
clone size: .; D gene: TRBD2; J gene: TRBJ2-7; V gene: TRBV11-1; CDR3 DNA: TGTGCCAGCAGCTTAAGGCCTGTGACTAGCGGCGGGGAGTACGAGCAGTACTTC; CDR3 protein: CASSLRPVTSGGEYEQYF